The 6 T cell receptor beta chains listed next were all sequenced from one sample in a study of control samples from healthy donors and cancer patients. The repertoire was sequenced with immunoSEQ multiplex PCR; TCRdb's copy has only in-frame clones and lacks some. The table lists roughly 80,000 clones, under 90% of them singletons. The sequencing sample was made of blood. These receptors all come from a man aged 45 to 65 in good health.

The rearrangement uses TRBV30 and TRBJ2-2, with D hard to call. This CDR3 spans 15 amino acids. V lost 5 bases and J 9 bases, leaving 22 bases between the germline ends. Germline CDR1 and CDR2: GTSNPN and SVGIG (reference sequence). For the CDR3, the DNA is TGTGCCTGGTCCCGCGACTCGTACGCAAGGAGGGAGCTGTTTTTT. Protein sequence: CAWSRDSYARRELFF.

The chain uses TRBV6-6 and TRBJ1-5; D remains ambiguous. V lost 2 bases and J 9 bases, leaving 14 bases between the germline ends. CDR3 length equals 14 residues. Per the germline V gene, CDR1 is MNHNY and CDR2 is SVGAGI (reference sequence). The CDR3 spells CASSYDGEVMPQHF. CDR3 DNA: TGTGCCAGCAGTTACGACGGGGAGGTTATGCCCCAGCATTTT.

In its sample, this clone was seen a few times. The chain links TRBV27 to TRBJ1-2, with 8 bases identical to TRBD1. CDR1 and CDR2 (germline): MNHEY, SMNVEV (reference sequence). This CDR3 has 16 residues. After removal of 7 bases from V and 1 base from J, the junction contained 11 bases not matched to a gene. In DNA form, the CDR3 reads TGTGCCAGCACCTCCTACGGACAGGGTGGTAACTATGGCTACACCTTC. It translates to CASTSYGQGGNYGYTF.

Relative to its sample, this clone is medium-sized. V gene TRBV2 combines with J gene TRBJ1-6; D is undetermined. The V end was cut by 7 bases, the J end by 12 bases, with 22 bases between. There are 15 residues in the CDR3. Germline V gene data show CDR1 as SNHLY and CDR2 as FYNNEI. The chain's CDR3 is CASTLPDGSRGPLHF. The CDR3 nucleotides read TGTGCCAGCACCTTACCGGACGGGTCCCGAGGACCCCTCCACTTT.

The V call is TRBV6-2 or TRBV6-3, the J call TRBJ2-5, with no clear D. The CDR3 length is 15 residues. Germline V gene lookup returns CDR1 MNHEY and CDR2 SVGEGT. Trimming pared 2 bases from V and 6 bases from J, leaving 16 bases between. The CDR3 spells CASSYEPGSGQTQYF. CDR3 nucleotides: TGTGCCAGCAGTTACGAACCGGGCTCGGGTCAGACCCAGTACTTC.

The chain is built from TRBV4-2 and TRBJ2-7; 7 nucleotides line up with TRBD2. The length of the CDR3 is 14 residues. V dropped 0 bases and J dropped 2; count of bases not matched to a gene: 1. Germline CDR1 is LGHNA and CDR2 is YNFKEQ. The chain's CDR3 is CASSQEGGTYEQYF. CDR3 DNA sequence: TGTGCCAGCAGCCAAGAGGGAGGGACCTACGAGCAGTACTTC.